This T cell receptor beta chain was profiled in a study of cytomegalovirus exposure and HLA in healthy donors (dated by TCRdb to about 2017). With respect to the entire study: According to an earlier analysis of several hundred of the donors, 150 million to 200 million T cells yielded some 110 million unique TCR beta sequences and 276 Gb of sequence data. Roughly 300 gigabases of sequencing data and tens of millions of unique TCR sequences were included in an early release covering around 600 HLA-typed donors. The genetic ancestry cluster associated with self-reported Caucasian donors included 81% of the roughly 400 genotyped donors. The study aimed to test whether signatures of past pathogen exposure could be identified by cataloging public T cell receptors. The study used immunosequencing to profile the T cell repertoires of 666 subjects and linked those repertoires to cytomegalovirus serostatus. Besides the first cohort of hundreds of subjects, a separate validation cohort made up of 120 different subjects was used. To predict cytomegalovirus infection status, the study combined high-throughput TCR immunosequencing, statistical association of individual TCRs with disease status, and machine learning. In a later analysis, previously published TCR beta repertoires from roughly 710 donors were re-analyzed and high-resolution HLA genotyping was added so that TCR occurrence patterns could be studied. In the later analysis, no new phenotypic data were used to find candidate immune exposures; instead, reliance was placed on TCR beta sequences and their occurrence across donors. An earlier analysis of fewer than 700 of the donors applied high-throughput TCR beta sequencing to assess whether each TCR beta V gene segment acted as functional or pseudogenic. Donor age, sex, ethnicity and CMV serostatus were compiled alongside the repertoire data. In a later genetic analysis, genome-wide SNP genotypes for about three fifths of the roughly 670 donors were used, and that subset was treated as a discovery cohort. All discovery cohort repertoires had been generated on a single sequencing platform. HLA typing covered class I and class II loci at four-digit resolution. The number of typed donors differed by locus: about 620-630 for A, B, C, DRB1 and DQB1; 500 to 550 for DQA1; 606 for DPA1; and some 470 for DPB1. Roughly 5 DR-DQ haplotypes were handled as single units for association and clustering, since linkage in the cohort was strong. Among 300 to 450 genotyped donors of the cohort, an average of approximately 240,000 unique TCR beta nucleotide sequences were sequenced per donor, 15% to 20% of them non-productive.

The library came from the immunoSEQ multiplex PCR assay. For the multiplex PCR, a mixture combining 60 forward primers for TCR Vbeta segments and 13 reverse primers for TCR Jbeta segments was used. Amplification of the CDR3 region of rearranged TCR beta genes was performed with a multiplex PCR assay on genomic DNA. The amplified TCR beta libraries were sequenced on the Illumina HiSeq System as 87-base-pair reads. In the authors' own workflow: Across the 600 to 700 repertoires, a later analysis counted 80 million or so unique TCR beta chains, some 11 million of which were shared by at least two donors. Raw reads were error-corrected and collapsed into unique sequences by a nearest-neighbor algorithm in which closely related sequences were merged to remove PCR and sequencing errors. Alignment of CDR3 sequences to IMGT reference sequences was used to assign V, D and J gene segments. For a sequence to be retained, a match of at least six nucleotides was required to both a V gene segment and a J gene segment. Rearrangements were classified as productive when the CDR3 lacked stop codons and remained in frame with V and J, and all other rearrangements were classified as non-productive. CDR3 was defined according to IMGT convention as the region running from the second conserved V-encoded cysteine to the conserved J-encoded phenylalanine. The earlier analysis of 587 of the donors excluded sequences that lacked an unambiguous match to a single V gene segment. An earlier analysis of roughly 590 of the donors called V segments functional above 56.7% productive rearrangements and segregating when the between-donor standard deviation exceeded 5%. A statistical classification framework was built to diagnose cytomegalovirus status from the catalog of TCR beta chain sequences. A later analysis assigned V and J genes by comparing TCR nucleotide sequences with IMGT/GENE-DB human TR gene sequences. In a later analysis, CDR3 sequences and most-parsimonious VDJ recombination scenarios were assigned using the TCRdist pipeline. A later analysis defined each TCR beta chain by its CDR3 amino acid sequence plus V-gene family, and excluded reads lacking a unique V-gene family. A later analysis removed 600 or so highly shared, low-generation-probability nucleotide sequences to deal with suspected cross-contamination and a sequencing artifact. In a later analysis, a clonal expansion index for each public chain was calculated from normalized within-repertoire ranks of inferred template counts. Generation probabilities in a later analysis came from a VDJ recombination model fitted to out-of-frame rearrangements, and those results were checked against IGoR. A later analysis scored TCR-TCR, TCR-HLA and TCR-CMV co-occurrence with hypergeometric tests, applying a repertoire-size bias correction to TCR pairs. To estimate false discovery rates, a later analysis permuted the HLA or CMV assignments 20 times. In a later analysis, co-occurring TCRs were grouped using DBSCAN, and TCRdist sequence similarity was added for clustering within HLA-allele-positive subsets. Repertoires with fewer than 30,000 or more than 120,000 public chains, plus five repertoires with anomalous nucleotide sharing, were excluded from co-occurrence clustering. TCRdb took over this immuneACCESS table, retaining in-frame rearrangements with V and J assigned. Such tables are incomplete; in checked studies, under half of the missing clones stem from an unresolved V gene, and the remainder is unexplained. The DNA gave D and trimming, while V, J and clone size come from that table. For this sample the table gives about 150,000 clones, of which around 75% were detected only once. Jointly, the top ten make up around 2.3% of the sample.

General study outcomes and caveats: A further reported finding was that TCR beta sequences accurately predicted the HLA-A and HLA-B alleles for most subjects in the first cohort. A later analysis found that TCR association rates varied across HLA loci, with DRB1 alleles showing the most associated TCRs and HLA-C alleles the fewest. In a later analysis, most CMV-associated TCR beta chains were found to appear HLA-restricted, with HLA associations seemingly driven largely by CMV exposure. In vitro tests confirmed that a few of the cytomegalovirus-associated TCR beta chains recognize cytomegalovirus antigens. According to a later genetic analysis, donors in an Asian-associated ancestry cluster had fewer N-insertions in productive TCRs than the approximately 610-donor mean. HLA typing was unavailable for some donors at each locus, so association tests used only the typed subset. In an earlier analysis of about 600 of the donors, most TCR beta V segments appeared in productive rearrangements about 87% or about 30% of the time, broadly matching IMGT annotations. The study gave a list of roughly 150 TCR beta chains associated with cytomegalovirus. The classifier was reported to diagnose cytomegalovirus status with high specificity and sensitivity in both the original and validation cohorts. Around 16 rarely observed V segments, including chromosome 9 orphons, were excluded from the earlier analysis of a few hundred of the donors because counts were too low. The cohort was sequenced for TCR beta chains only, and without alpha or paired-chain data the features that could be detected were limited. Roughly uniform sequencing depth across donors was assumed in presence/absence analyses, although this assumption may not hold. In a later analysis, several top co-occurrence clusters were reported to appear linked to parvovirus B19, influenza, CMV and Epstein-Barr virus. Most TCR sequences were observed very rarely across donors, whereas some public TCRs were present in many individuals. Specific HLA alleles were associated with more than 15,000 TCR beta sequences at a false discovery rate of 0.05 in a later analysis. When HLA alleles, especially DR and DQ, strongly co-occurred, attributing TCR associations to individual alleles was difficult. Compared with equally common non-associated chains, HLA-associated TCR beta chains in a later analysis were more clonally expanded and had lower generation probabilities. Because the 87-base-pair reads could not distinguish some IMGT-functional V segments, including TRBV6-2 and TRBV6-3, those segments were excluded. A later genetic analysis associated a missense DCLRE1C variant with V-gene and J-gene trimming of TCR beta chains, and an independent cohort replicated the association. A cluster of highly shared sequence variants was judged likely to represent a technical artifact of the sequencing pipeline. Linkage disequilibrium might explain the correlated functional status among segregating V segments, but an unknown experimental factor could not be excluded. For the cohort, immune exposure information was limited to CMV serostatus. It was suggested by the authors that the approach could potentially be generalized to other disease states and immunological phenotypes.

The V and J ends are trimmed by 6 bases and 7 bases, leaving 19 bases between them. The germline V gene gives CDR1 as SNHLY and CDR2 as FYNNEI. From the cysteine up to the phenylalanine, the CDR3 has a length of 15 residues. Kept here is only the CDR3 DNA, which spans 45 bases and is read in frame from base 1. The cohort comprised around 690 healthy bone marrow donors. At the time of sampling, every cohort member was nominally healthy, though immune exposures that went unrecorded were likely present. The donor was CMV seronegative and was included in the group of several hundred seronegative cohort members. Every donor gave a peripheral blood sample, and the peripheral blood mononuclear cells from that sample were used for TCR beta sequencing. The Qiagen DNeasy Blood Extraction Kit was used to extract genomic DNA from the blood cell samples. With respect to this clone: Its antigen remains undetermined. No quality values exist for individual bases; no much larger clone is one base distant.

Here the chain combines TRBV2 and TRBJ1-5, and TRBD1 may be the D gene, going by 6 matching bases. This clonotype originated in a male donor in good health and CMV-seronegative. Sequencing input: PBMCs. The CDR3 region: CASRVGGGPYQPQHF. The nucleotides are TGTGCCAGCAGGGTCGGGGGGGGGCCTTACCAGCCCCAGCATTTT.